The entry that follows covers one TCR beta chain sequence. Antigen unknown. These data belong to a study of shared clonotypes between healthy human individuals. Study background: Three plates each covered CD4 naive and memory; CD8 naive two, CD8 memory one.

In germline, CDR1 is SGHAT, CDR2 FQNNGV. This CDR3 has 14 residues. Using immunoSEQ multiplex PCR, the repertoire was profiled, and TCRdb retains in-frame clones only, with some absent. This table has 2 million to 3 million clones, 93% appearing once. Whole-study findings and limits: Relative to clonotypes present in all four donors, those not shared had lower generation probabilities.

The origin of this receptor is a man between 18 and 29 years old in good health. Some clones in this sample may be carry-over from other donors' samples. This sequence joins TRBV11-2 and TRBJ2-5, with D maybe TRBD2 (6 bases). Gene TRBJ2-7 matches the end of the DNA better, so the J call may be wrong. The material sequenced was naive CD4+ T cells from PBMCs. Subset indicated: CD45RA+ positively selected. CDR3 in DNA: TGTGCCAGCAGTTTACTAGCTACACCCTCCGAGCAGTACTTC. Translation: CASSLLATPSEQYF.